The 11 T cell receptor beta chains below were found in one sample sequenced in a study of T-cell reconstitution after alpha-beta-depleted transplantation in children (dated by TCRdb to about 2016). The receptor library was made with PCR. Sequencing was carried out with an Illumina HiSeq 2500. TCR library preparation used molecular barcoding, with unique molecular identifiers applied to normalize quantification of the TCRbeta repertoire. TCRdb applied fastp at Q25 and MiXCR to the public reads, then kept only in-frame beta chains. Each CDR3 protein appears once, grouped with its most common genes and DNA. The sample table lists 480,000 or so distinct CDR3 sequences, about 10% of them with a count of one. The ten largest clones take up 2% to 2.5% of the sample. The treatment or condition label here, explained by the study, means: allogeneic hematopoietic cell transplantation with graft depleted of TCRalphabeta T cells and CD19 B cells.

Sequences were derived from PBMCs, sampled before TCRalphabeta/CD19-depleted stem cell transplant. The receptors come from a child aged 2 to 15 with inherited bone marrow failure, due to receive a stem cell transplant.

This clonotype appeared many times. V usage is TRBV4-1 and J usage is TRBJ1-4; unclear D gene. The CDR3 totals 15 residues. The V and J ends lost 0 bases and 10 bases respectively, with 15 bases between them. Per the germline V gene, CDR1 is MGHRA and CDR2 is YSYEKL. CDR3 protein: CASSQDKEKVGKLFF. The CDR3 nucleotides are TGCGCCAGCAGCCAAGATAAGGAGAAGGTGGGAAAACTGTTTTTT.

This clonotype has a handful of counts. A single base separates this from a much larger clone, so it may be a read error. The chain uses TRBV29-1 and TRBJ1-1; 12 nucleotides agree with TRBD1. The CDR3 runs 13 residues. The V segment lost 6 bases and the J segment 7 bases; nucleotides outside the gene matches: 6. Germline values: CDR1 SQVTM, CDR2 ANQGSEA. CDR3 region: CSVGTGGGGEAFF. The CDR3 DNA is TGCAGCGTGGGGACAGGGGGCGGAGGTGAAGCTTTCTTT.

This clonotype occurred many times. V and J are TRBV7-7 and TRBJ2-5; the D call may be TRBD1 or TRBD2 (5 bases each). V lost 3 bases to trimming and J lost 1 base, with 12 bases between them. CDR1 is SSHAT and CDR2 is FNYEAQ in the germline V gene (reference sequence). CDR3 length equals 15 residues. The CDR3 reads CASSLRARGQETQYF. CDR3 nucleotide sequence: TGTGCCAGCAGCTTGCGGGCGAGGGGCCAAGAGACCCAGTACTTC.

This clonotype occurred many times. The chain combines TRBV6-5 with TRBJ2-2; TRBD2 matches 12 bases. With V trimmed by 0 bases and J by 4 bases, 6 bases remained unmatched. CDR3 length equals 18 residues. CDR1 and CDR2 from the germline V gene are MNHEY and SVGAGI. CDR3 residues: CASSYSYGLAGFTGELFF. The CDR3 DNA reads TGTGCCAGCAGTTACTCCTATGGACTAGCGGGGTTCACCGGGGAGCTGTTTTTT.

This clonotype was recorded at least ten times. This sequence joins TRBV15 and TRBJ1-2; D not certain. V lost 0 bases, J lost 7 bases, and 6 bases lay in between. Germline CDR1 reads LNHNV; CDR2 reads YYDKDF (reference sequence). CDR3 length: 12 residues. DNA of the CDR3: TGTGCCACCAGCAGAGATTCTGGTGGCTACACCTTC. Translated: CATSRDSGGYTF.

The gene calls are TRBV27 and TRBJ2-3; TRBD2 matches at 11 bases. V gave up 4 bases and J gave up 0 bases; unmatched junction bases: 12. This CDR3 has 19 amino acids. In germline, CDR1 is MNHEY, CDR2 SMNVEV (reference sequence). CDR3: CASSSPTFTSGSSTDTQYF. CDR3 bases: TGTGCCAGCAGTTCCCCCACCTTTACTAGCGGGAGTAGCACAGATACGCAGTATTTT.

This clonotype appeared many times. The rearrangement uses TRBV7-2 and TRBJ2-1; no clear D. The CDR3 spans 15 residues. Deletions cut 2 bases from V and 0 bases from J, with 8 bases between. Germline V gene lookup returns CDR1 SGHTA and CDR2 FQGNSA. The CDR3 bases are TGTGCCAGCAGCTTACTCGTGAGCTCCTACAATGAGCAGTTCTTC. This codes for CASSLLVSSYNEQFF.

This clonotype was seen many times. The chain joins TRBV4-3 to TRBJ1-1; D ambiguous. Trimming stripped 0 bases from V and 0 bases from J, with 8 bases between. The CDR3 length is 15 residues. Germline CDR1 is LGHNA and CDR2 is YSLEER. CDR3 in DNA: TGCGCCAGCAGCCAAGATAGCACAGTGAACACTGAAGCTTTCTTT. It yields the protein CASSQDSTVNTEAFF.

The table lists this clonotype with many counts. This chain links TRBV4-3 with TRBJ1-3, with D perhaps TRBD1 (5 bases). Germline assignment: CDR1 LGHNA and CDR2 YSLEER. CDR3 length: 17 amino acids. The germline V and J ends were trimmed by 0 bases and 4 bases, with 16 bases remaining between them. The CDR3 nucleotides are TGCGCCAGCAGCCAAGACCCTCTTGGAGGGGTCGGAAACACCATATATTTT. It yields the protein CASSQDPLGGVGNTIYF.

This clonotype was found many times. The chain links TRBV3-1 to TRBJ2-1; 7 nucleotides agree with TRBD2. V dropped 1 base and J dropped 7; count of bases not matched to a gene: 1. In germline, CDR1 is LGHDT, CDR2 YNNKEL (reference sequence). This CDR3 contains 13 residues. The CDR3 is CASSQAAGNEQFF. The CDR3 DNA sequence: TGTGCCAGCAGCCAAGCAGCGGGGAATGAGCAGTTCTTC.

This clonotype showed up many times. This CDR3 reads CASNEKGTDTQYF. In DNA form, the CDR3 reads TGTGCCAGCAACGAGAAGGGGACAGATACGCAGTATTTT. V gene TRBV12-3 or TRBV12-4 combines with J gene TRBJ2-3, with D perhaps TRBD1 (5 bases). The CDR3 sequence is 13 residues long. Trimming removed 7 bases at V and 3 bases at J, with 11 bases between.